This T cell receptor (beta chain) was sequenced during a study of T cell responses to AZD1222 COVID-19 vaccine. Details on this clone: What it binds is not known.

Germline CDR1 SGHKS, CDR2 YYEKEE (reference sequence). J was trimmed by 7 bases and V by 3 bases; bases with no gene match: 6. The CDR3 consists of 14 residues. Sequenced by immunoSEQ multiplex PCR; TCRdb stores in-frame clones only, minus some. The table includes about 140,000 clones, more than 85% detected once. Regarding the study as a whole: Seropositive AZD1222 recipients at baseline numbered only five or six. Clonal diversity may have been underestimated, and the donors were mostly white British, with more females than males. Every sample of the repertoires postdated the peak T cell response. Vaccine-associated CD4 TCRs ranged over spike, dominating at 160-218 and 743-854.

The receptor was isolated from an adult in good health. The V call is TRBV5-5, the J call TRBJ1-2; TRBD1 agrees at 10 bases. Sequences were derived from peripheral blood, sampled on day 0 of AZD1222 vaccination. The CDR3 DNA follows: TGTGCCAGCAGCTACCCCGACAGGGGGCTTGGCTACACCTTC. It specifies CASSYPDRGLGYTF.